This T cell receptor beta chain is from a study of T cells in Graves' hyperthyroidism and ophthalmopathy (dated by TCRdb to between 2018 and 2021). In the study overall: Peripheral blood samples were taken at initial diagnosis, before any treatment was given. To identify TCR V-J signatures that set the groups apart, the researchers used a discovery cohort of 100 patients, made up of some 41 with Graves' ophthalmopathy and around 58 with stable Graves' hyperthyroidism. Prospective prediction of ophthalmopathy was tested in an independent validation cohort consisting of 18 to 20 hyperthyroidism patients and more than 15 patients who later progressed to ophthalmopathy. The 85 to 100 discovery patients were randomly split 7:3 into training and test sets. In over five Graves' hyperthyroidism patients, the study also compared T-cell repertoires from thyroid tissue with T-cell repertoires from blood. After blood sampling, hyperthyroidism patients were treated with methimazole at a starting dose of 30 mg daily, and ophthalmopathy patients were treated with high-dose intravenous methylprednisolone. TCR Vbeta CDR3 sequencing of roughly 140 peripheral blood samples (43 ophthalmopathy, 70 to 85 hyperthyroidism and roughly 17 progressor patients) is reported in the paper. What the study reported, not specific to this receptor: Most expanded thyroid clonotypes (frequency above 0.001) were also detected in blood, suggesting blood repertoires may reflect thyroid immune responses. Sample size was not statistically predetermined, and investigators were not blinded to group allocation. A 13 V-J signature model separated ophthalmopathy from stable hyperthyroidism, with 87.88% sensitivity and 81.08% specificity in cross-validation and 80%/75% in testing. In validation, the model predicted progression to ophthalmopathy with over 60% sensitivity and roughly 72% specificity, a median of 6.5 months before onset.

Ten or more counts support this clonotype. The clone's antigen remains unknown. Base qualities are not provided; no much larger clone lies one nucleotide away. Ophthalmopathy patients had moderately to severely active disease, with a Clinical Activity Score of 3 or more, a NOSPECS grade of 4 or more, and a disease duration of less than 3 months. Exclusion was applied to patients with uncontrolled infections, other autoimmune diseases, pregnancy or lactation. Diagnoses were established on the basis of clinical symptoms, serum thyroxine and TRAb, thyroid ultrasound, and orbital computed tomography. PBMCs were isolated from 7.5 to 10 ml of fresh peripheral blood by Ficoll-Paque density gradient centrifugation. Total RNA was extracted using Trizol reagent, and RNA quality was assessed on an Agilent 2100 Bioanalyzer. The CDR3 numbers 14 residues from cysteine through phenylalanine. Only the CDR3 part of the read is kept: 42 bases, read in frame from the first base. CDR1 and CDR2 (SNHLY, FYNNEI) derive from the germline V gene. V is shortened by 0 bases, J by 6 bases, and the region joining them spans 8 bases.

TCR beta CDR3 regions were amplified from RNA transcripts. The first round of RT-PCR for the TCR CDR3 was performed with the HTBI primer set and the Qiagen OneStep RT-PCR kit. A second multiplex PCR round built the libraries, followed by size selection and purification. Paired-end sequencing of the libraries was performed with 100 bp reads on an Illumina HiSeq2000. Turning to the authors' computational methods: SOAPnuke was used to process the raw data, throwing out any read that contained adapters or uncalled bases, had a mean Phred below 15, or lacked an exact constant-primer or identifier match. COPE v1.2.5 was used to merge high-quality paired reads, and clonotypes were defined as unique nucleotide sequences. MiTCR v1.1 was used to align clonotypes to the IMGT TRBV, TRBD and TRBJ reference segments. The analysis included only V-J combinations with a frequency above 0.0001, which together covered around 99% of the repertoires. The TCS score was defined as F50 (clonal expansion) divided by E x V (chaos), with BLOSUM62-based TCRdist calculated between CDR3 peptides within each V-J. Welch's t-statistics and random forest reduced fewer than 550 V-J features to around 14, which were used in a naive Bayes classifier (R e1071). TCRdb reprocessing: public reads trimmed at Q25 with fastp, clones called with MiXCR, in-frame beta chains kept. Every entry covers one CDR3 protein and lists the most common genes and DNA from its rows. These V and J calls rely on TCRdb rather than the paper's analysis. A total of hundreds of thousands of distinct CDR3 sequences appear in this sample, around a quarter of them only once. The ten largest clones add up to about 11% of the sample.

The V and J segments used are TRBV2 and TRBJ2-2, with the D gene too uncertain to name. Input material: blood. This clonotype originated in a woman aged 25 to 39 with Graves' ophthalmopathy. The sequenced DNA: TGTGCCAGCAGTGAAGCGCTGTTGGCCGGGGAGCTGTTTTTT. It encodes CASSEALLAGELFF. With the portions outside the CDR3 filled from the reference TRBV2 and TRBJ2-2 genes, the complete variable region becomes EPEVTQTPSHQVTQMGQEVILRCVPISNHLYFYWYRQILGQKVEFLVSFYNNEISEKSEIFDDQFSVERPDGSNFTLKIRSTKLEDSAMYFCASSEALLAGELFFGEGSRLTVL.